Given below is one TCR beta chain in context. Its cognate antigen has yet to be identified. Base qualities were left out, and no much larger clone turns up one base away. Based on the germline V gene, the CDR1 and CDR2 sequences are SGHTA and FQGNSA. Trimming removed 8 bases from V and 8 bases from J, leaving 25 bases between the germline ends. The CDR3 runs 16 amino acids, cysteine and phenylalanine included. The entry retains the CDR3 DNA only, 48 bases that are in frame from base 1. This entry belongs to a study of T cell responses to AZD1222 COVID-19 vaccine (dated by TCRdb to the early 2020s). About the full investigation: TCR sequencing was performed for roughly 240 trial participants, of whom 200 to 210 were given two doses of AZD1222 and some 26 were given two doses of MenACWY control vaccine. Enrollment into the trials was organized by age into subgroups of 18-55, 56-69 and 70-plus years, and those subgroups contained roughly 150, 30 and 60 TCR-sequenced participants, respectively.

According to the study, the label for this sample's time point signals: baseline before first vaccination. The treatment or condition label here, explained by the study, means: meningococcal conjugate vaccine given as trial control. Vaccinee samples were obtained from the UK trials COV001 and COV002, which included a single-blind randomized controlled phase 2/3 trial of AZD1222 (ChAdOx1 nCoV-19) in healthy adults. For TCRbeta chain sequencing, PBMC samples from trial participants were taken at day 0 and at day 28 after the second dose. On the study overall, not on this receptor specifically: No day 14 peak-response samples were available, so repertoires were characterized only after the peak T cell response. After two AZD1222 doses, spike-specific TCR breadth and depth were significantly higher than at day 0 and than in MenACWY recipients. The vaccine-associated CD4 TCRs covered the entire spike protein, and the dominant responses fell in regions 160-218 and 743-854. Conclusions about previously exposed vaccinees are limited because only six or seven AZD1222 recipients were SARS-CoV-2 seropositive at baseline. Most participants were white British and females outnumbered males, and the authors suggested that clonal diversity may have been underestimated. Nearly half of unique spike-specific TCRs reportedly recognized epitopes outside regions mutated in the B.1.351 and B.1.1.7 variants. The 56-69-year group was small, and its depth increase did not reach significance, likely because of low power.

The CDR3 regions of human TCRbeta chains were analyzed by immunosequencing. Per the authors' processing: Repertoire TCRs were checked for matches against a reference library of SARS-CoV-2-specific TCRs that had been generated using the MIRA antigen-specificity platform. Breadth was defined as the fraction of unique TCRs that were SARS-CoV-2-associated, and depth was defined as the fraction of total T cells that were SARS-CoV-2-associated. Using the MIRA data, every spike-specific TCR was mapped to the spike region that the TCR reacted to and assigned to either a CD4 or a CD8 class. Log10-transformed breadth and depth values were compared by one-way ANOVA with Sidak's multiple comparisons tests. TCRdb holds this immuneACCESS table with in-frame rearrangements only. Some clones are missing; in checked studies, unresolved V genes explain under half, and the rest has no known cause. The V and J calls and clone size come from that table; D and trimming were worked out from the DNA. The sample records 60,000 to 100,000 clones, around 92% of which are singletons. Roughly 6.4% of the sample is in the top ten clones.

Recombination linked TRBV7-2 to TRBJ2-1; the D gene assignment is perhaps TRBD1 or TRBD2, with each matching 5 bases. Sample: peripheral blood, taken on day 0 of MenACWY control vaccination. This receptor was taken from an adult in good health. Here the CDR3 is given as CASQMWGSGFLDEQFF. The nucleotides are TGTGCCAGCCAAATGTGGGGGTCGGGCTTTTTGGATGAGCAGTTCTTC.